Listed below are T cell receptor beta chains from one sample, sequenced in a study of T cell changes during pregnancy in multiple sclerosis. Clones were sequenced by immunoSEQ multiplex PCR, and TCRdb holds only the in-frame ones, with some missing. This sample has tens of thousands of clones, with 94% found just once. Sequences were derived from peripheral blood, sampled in the third trimester of pregnancy. The receptors were sampled from a female donor with multiple sclerosis, enrolled in a pregnancy study. Each CDR3 is given with its conserved first and last residue. D genes are given only for firm matches. A clone size is listed for some rows: how often the clone was seen (once, few, many), or a class if it is expanded.

>TRBV13|-|once|TRBJ1-2
TGTGCCAGCAGCCCACAGGTGCGGGGGGGGGAATATGGCTACACCTTC
CASSPQVRGGEYGYTF
>TRBV11-2|-|-|TRBJ2-2
TGTGCCAGCAGCTTTATCCCCAGGGGACACCCATTAAACACCGGGGAGCTGTTTTTT
CASSFIPRGHPLNTGELFF
>TRBV6-5|-|-|TRBJ1-3
TGTGCCAGCAGTCAGGGTTTCTCTGGAAACACCATATATTTT
CASSQGFSGNTIYF
>TRBV6-5|-|-|TRBJ1-1
TGTGCCAGCAGCTCCGGGATGAACACTGAAGCTTTCTTT
CASSSGMNTEAFF
>TRBV28|TRBD2|-|TRBJ2-2
TGTGCCAGCCAATGGGGAGGGACCGGGGAGCTGTTTTTT
CASQWGGTGELFF
>TRBV4-1|TRBD2|-|TRBJ2-3
TGCGCCAGCATGAGGATCGGGGGGGTATCAGATACGCAGTATTTT
CASMRIGGVSDTQYF
>TRBV11-2|-|-|TRBJ2-1
TGTGCCAGCAGCTTAGTGGTAGCCGGGACCTACAATGAGCAGTTCTTC
CASSLVVAGTYNEQFF
>TRBV28|-|-|TRBJ2-5
TGTGCCAGCAGTTTAGACTTGGGAGGACCCCAAGAGACCCAGTACTTC
CASSLDLGGPQETQYF
>TRBV5-1|TRBD2|-|TRBJ2-1
TGCGCCAGCAGCTTGACTAGCGGGGGGGCTAAGGTCAATGAGCAGTTCTTC
CASSLTSGGAKVNEQFF
>TRBV25-1|-|-|TRBJ1-1
TGTGCCAGCAGCCCCAGGGAGAACACTGAAGCTTTCTTT
CASSPRENTEAFF
>TRBV10-3|TRBD1|-|TRBJ1-1
TGTGCCATAGGACAGGGGGACATGAACACTGAAGCTTTCTTT
CAIGQGDMNTEAFF
>TRBV14|TRBD2|-|TRBJ2-3
TGTGCCAGCAGCCAAGGTTTGACTAGCCAGGATACGCAGTATTTT
CASSQGLTSQDTQYF
>TRBV6-1|TRBD1|-|TRBJ1-1
TGTGCCAGCAGTGGCAGGGGGCGCGTCACTGAAGCTTTCTTT
CASSGRGRVTEAFF
>TRBV5-1|TRBD2|-|TRBJ2-3
TGCGCCAGCAGCTTGGAGGGACTAGCGGGGGGGACAGATACGCAGTATTTT
CASSLEGLAGGTDTQYF
>TRBV5-1|TRBD1|once|TRBJ2-1
TGCGCCAGCAGCTTGGGACAGGGTCAAAATGAGCAGTTCTTC
CASSLGQGQNEQFF
>TRBV6-1|-|-|TRBJ1-1
TGTGCCAGCAACCATGATCCAAGGCGGGAAGCTTTCTTT
CASNHDPRREAFF
>TRBV4-2|-|once|TRBJ2-3
TGTGCCAGCAGCCAAGTTTTATCGACTGGCACAGATACGCAGTATTTT
CASSQVLSTGTDTQYF
>TRBV6-5|-|medium-sized|TRBJ1-2
TGTGCCAGCAGTACAGGGAGAAACGATGGCTACACCTTC
CASSTGRNDGYTF
>TRBV30|-|-|TRBJ2-7
TGTGCCTGGCGGGACATCTCCTACGAGCAGTACTTC
CAWRDISYEQYF
>TRBV15|-|-|TRBJ2-2
TGTGCCACCAGCAGAGCTCGGGGATTGGGCGGGGAGCTGTTTTTT
CATSRARGLGGELFF
>TRBV7-3|-|-|TRBJ1-1
TGTGCCAGCAGCCCGGGCGGGGAGGGCACTGAAGCTTTCTTT
CASSPGGEGTEAFF
>TRBV29-1|-|-|TRBJ2-4
TGCAGCGTTGAAAGCGGGGCCAAAAACATTCAGTACTTC
CSVESGAKNIQYF
>TRBV6-1|-|-|TRBJ2-7
TGTGCCAGCAGTGAGGCACAGGTGCCCTCCTACGAGCAGTACTTC
CASSEAQVPSYEQYF
>TRBV14|TRBD1|once|TRBJ1-2
TGTGCCAGCAGTCAAACCGGGACAGGGGCACCAGCTAACTATGGCTACACCTTC
CASSQTGTGAPANYGYTF
>TRBV7-3|-|-|TRBJ1-1
TGTGCCAGCAGCCTCGGGTCGAACACTGAAGCTTTCTTT
CASSLGSNTEAFF
>TRBV15|-|-|TRBJ2-7
TGTGCCACCAGCAGAGATCGCGGGGCGAGCAACGAGCAGTACTTC
CATSRDRGASNEQYF
>TRBV19|-|-|TRBJ1-1
TGTGCCAGTAGCCTTGAGAGGAACACTGAAGCTTTCTTT
CASSLERNTEAFF
>TRBV6-6|-|-|TRBJ1-1
TGTGCCAGCAGACCAGACAGAACGAACACTGAAGCTTTCTTT
CASRPDRTNTEAFF
>TRBV2|TRBD1|-|TRBJ1-5
TGTGCCAGCAGTCTCGGACAGGACGCCGGCCAGCCCCAGCATTTT
CASSLGQDAGQPQHF
>TRBV7-3|-|-|TRBJ2-2
TGTGCCAGCAAGCGACAGGCAACACTCACCGGGGAGCTGTTTTTT
CASKRQATLTGELFF
>TRBV29-1|TRBD2|-|TRBJ2-7
TGCAGCGTTGTGTTACTAGCGGGGTACGAGCAGTACTTC
CSVVLLAGYEQYF
>TRBV30|-|-|TRBJ2-7
TGTGCCTGTAAGACAGACTACGAGCAGTACTTC
CACKTDYEQYF
>TRBV5-1|TRBD1|-|TRBJ1-1
TGCGCCAGCAGCACGGGACAGATGAACACTGAAGCTTTCTTT
CASSTGQMNTEAFF
>TRBV29-1|-|-|TRBJ2-5
TGCAGCGTTGATAGAGGGGGCCAAGAGACCCAGTACTTC
CSVDRGGQETQYF
>TRBV7-2|-|-|TRBJ1-4
TGTGCCAGCAGCTTCTGGGGGGGGGTTATTAATGAAAAACTGTTTTTT
CASSFWGGVINEKLFF
>TRBV11-2|-|-|TRBJ1-2
TGTGCCAGCAGCCCCGGGACTCTGGGCTATGGCTACACCTTC
CASSPGTLGYGYTF
>TRBV18|-|-|TRBJ2-5
TGTGCCAGCTCCCTGGCTGCCTTAGAGACCCAGTACTTC
CASSLAALETQYF
>TRBV30|-|-|TRBJ1-1
TGTGCCTGGAGTGGAGTGAACACTGAAGCTTTCTTT
CAWSGVNTEAFF
>TRBV6-5|-|-|TRBJ1-2
TGTGCCAGCAGGGACATTTCTGGCTACACCTTC
CASRDISGYTF
>TRBV11-2|-|-|TRBJ2-3
TGTGCCAGCAGACAGACCCCGGGGACAGATACGCAGTATTTT
CASRQTPGTDTQYF
>TRBV7-9|-|-|TRBJ2-2
TGTGCCAGCAGCTTATTTGTGGGGGCCAATACCGGGGAGCTGTTTTTT
CASSLFVGANTGELFF
>TRBV19|-|-|TRBJ1-6
TGTGCCAGTGGGGTGCGTGGGGGCAATAATAATTCACCCCTCCACTTT
CASGVRGGNNNSPLHF
>TRBV11-2|TRBD1|-|TRBJ1-1
TGTGCCAGCAGCCCCCGGCCGGGACAGGGGGCTGGTGAAGCTTTCTTT
CASSPRPGQGAGEAFF
>TRBV7-9|TRBD1|-|TRBJ1-4
TGTGCCAGCAGCTGGACAGGGACTAATGAAAAACTGTTTTTT
CASSWTGTNEKLFF
>TRBV6-1|TRBD1|-|TRBJ1-2
TGTGCCGGAGGACAGGGAGGCTACACCTTC
CAGGQGGYTF
>TRBV5-6|-|-|TRBJ2-7
TGTGCCAGCAGCCCCGGTTCCTACGAGCAGTACTTC
CASSPGSYEQYF
>TRBV4-1|-|-|TRBJ1-2
TGCGCCAGCAGCCAAACAGGGTACTATGGCTACACCTTC
CASSQTGYYGYTF
>TRBV10-3|TRBD1|-|TRBJ1-1
TGTGCCATCAGCAAGGACAGGGCGGACACTGAAGCTTTCTTT
CAISKDRADTEAFF
>TRBV29-1|TRBD1|-|TRBJ2-5
TGCAGCGTTCCAAGACAGGGGGCGCGAGAGACCCAGTACTTC
CSVPRQGARETQYF
>TRBV19|-|-|TRBJ1-5
TGTGCCAGTACCCCCATCCCTTCAGGGAATCAGCCCCAGCATTTT
CASTPIPSGNQPQHF
>TRBV19|-|few|TRBJ1-3
TGTGCCAGTACAGCGATATCTGGAAACACCATATATTTT
CASTAISGNTIYF
>TRBV5-6|TRBD1|-|TRBJ2-7
TGTGCCAGCAGCTTGCGGGGACAGGGGGACTTGCTACTAGACTACGAGCAGTACTTC
CASSLRGQGDLLLDYEQYF
>TRBV7-8|TRBD2|-|TRBJ2-3
TGTGCCAGCGGCCCCCGTAGCGGGGGTTCAGATACGCAGTATTTT
CASGPRSGGSDTQYF
>TRBV9|TRBD2|-|TRBJ2-1
TGTGCCAGCAGCGTAGAGGGCGGGGGGCCGAATGAGCAGTTCTTC
CASSVEGGGPNEQFF
>TRBV12-5|TRBD2|-|TRBJ2-7
TGTGCTAGTGGTTTGAAGCTTAGCGGGCCTTCCTACGAGCAGTACTTC
CASGLKLSGPSYEQYF
>TRBV10-3|-|-|TRBJ2-7
TGTGCCCTAGGTGGTGGCAGCTCCTACGAGCAGTACTTC
CALGGGSSYEQYF
>TRBV5-1|-|-|TRBJ1-3
TGCGCCAGCAGCTTGGGGGGGGGCTCTGGAAACACCATATATTTT
CASSLGGGSGNTIYF
>TRBV5-6|TRBD1|-|TRBJ2-2
TGTGCCAGCAGCCCGGGGACAGGCACCGGGGAGCTGTTTTTT
CASSPGTGTGELFF
>TRBV5-1|TRBD1|once|TRBJ2-7
TGCGCCAGCAGTGGGACAGGGGCGTACGAGCAGTACTTC
CASSGTGAYEQYF
>TRBV7-9|TRBD1|-|TRBJ1-4
TGTGCCAGCAGCCTGAGGACAGGGGATGAAAAACTGTTTTTT
CASSLRTGDEKLFF